This T cell receptor (beta chain) derives from a study of blood T cell repertoires in COVID-19 (dated by TCRdb to about 2020). With regard to the full study: Collaborator samples came from the United States, Italy and Spain and covered acute and convalescent phases of COVID-19. Subjects who had been exposed to COVID-19, were actively infected with it, or had recovered from it provided the deeply sampled blood TCRbeta repertoires that made up the dataset. HLA class I and class II types, where available, came from metadata supplied by the sample provider rather than from assay-based typing. Nearly every sample came with metadata listing a de-identified subject ID, COVID-19 status, age in years and sex. Samples came from the ongoing ImmuneRACE study (first 160 participants) plus 1,254 subjects from 6 global collaborators. The material from the prospective study consisted of cDNA or gDNA derived from T cells, B-cell-depleted T cells, or PBMCs. The repertoires were made available in a free public database intended to serve as a resource for research on the immune response to SARS-CoV-2. Overall results and qualifications from the work: Clinical and demographic metadata were provided uncurated, with the amount varying by source and participant.

TCRbeta CDR3 regions were amplified from genomic DNA using the immunoSEQ Assay, a bias-controlled multiplex PCR. From the authors' description of their analysis: The number of nucleated cells in each sample was estimated by amplification of reference gene primers within the assay. To quantify the absolute abundance of each unique TCRbeta CDR3 rearrangement, sequence reads were collapsed and filtered. Productive Simpson clonality was computed per sample as the square root of Simpson's diversity index over productive rearrangements. Held by TCRdb, this immuneACCESS table contains in-frame sequences only and omits some clones. Under half of the omission traces to an unresolved V gene where checked; the cause of the rest is unknown. Clone size and the V and J calls come from that table; the DNA yielded D and trimming. The sample table holds roughly 84,000 clones, of which less than 80% were seen once. The ten largest make up around 4.4% of the sample.

Spanning cysteine to phenylalanine, the CDR3 consists of 15 amino acids. Only CDR3 DNA remains: 45 bases, in frame from the first base. In the germline V gene, CDR1 corresponds to SGHRS and CDR2 to YFSETQ. V is pruned by 3 bases and J by 6 bases, leaving 7 bases of the junction without a gene match. As to this clone: What antigen it recognizes has not been identified. There are no base qualities to consult, and no much larger clone falls within one base.

The collaborating institutions used their own protocols to collect whole blood in K2EDTA tubes. For TCRbeta analysis, collaborator samples were shipped as frozen whole blood, as isolated PBMCs, or as DNA extracted from either sample type. Sequences were obtained from peripheral blood. This sequence was found in a woman aged 45-60 years with acute or convalescent COVID-19. The chain is assembled from TRBV5-1 and TRBJ2-7; the central 12 bases match TRBD1. The CDR3 is CASSWAGTGGSEQYF. The nucleotide sequence is TGCGCCAGCAGCTGGGCCGGGACAGGGGGCTCCGAGCAGTACTTC.